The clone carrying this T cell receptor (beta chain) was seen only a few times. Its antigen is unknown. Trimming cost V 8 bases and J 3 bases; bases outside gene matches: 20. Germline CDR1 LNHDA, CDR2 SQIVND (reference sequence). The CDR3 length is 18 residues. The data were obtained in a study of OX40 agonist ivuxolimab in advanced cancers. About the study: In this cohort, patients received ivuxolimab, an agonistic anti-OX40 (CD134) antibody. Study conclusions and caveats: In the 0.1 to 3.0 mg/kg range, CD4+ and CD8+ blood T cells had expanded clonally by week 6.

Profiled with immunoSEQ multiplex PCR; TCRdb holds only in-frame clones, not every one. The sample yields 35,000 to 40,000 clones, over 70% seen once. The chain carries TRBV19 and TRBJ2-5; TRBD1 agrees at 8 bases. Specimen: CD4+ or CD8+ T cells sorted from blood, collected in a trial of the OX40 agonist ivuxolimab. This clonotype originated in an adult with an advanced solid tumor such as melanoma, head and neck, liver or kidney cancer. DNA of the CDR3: TGTGCCAGTGGCCTCGGGGTTGGGACAGGAGACCTAAAAGAGACCCAGTACTTC. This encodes CASGLGVGTGDLKETQYF.